The 23 T cell receptor beta chains below come from one sample, sequenced in a study of shared clonotypes between healthy human individuals. Sequenced by immunoSEQ multiplex PCR; TCRdb stores in-frame clones only, minus some. The sample lists some 980,000 clones; 70% to 85% were seen once. The sample comprised memory CD4+ T cells sorted from blood. Subset of the sample: CD45RA-negative fraction. The receptors originated from a man younger than 35 in good health.

This clone was seen a few times. The chain has TRBV5-1 and TRBJ1-1; D is uncertain. The CDR3 covers 14 residues. The germline V and J ends were trimmed by 1 base and 4 bases, with 11 bases remaining between them. In germline, CDR1 is SGHRS, CDR2 YFSETQ. CDR3 residues: CASSLMGYSTEAFF. The CDR3 nucleotides read TGCGCCAGCAGCTTGATGGGATATAGCACTGAAGCTTTCTTT.

V and J are TRBV6-6 and TRBJ1-5; TRBD1 might be the D (6 bases). CDR1 is MNHNY, CDR2 SVGAGI, per germline (reference sequence). V was clipped by 10 bases and J by 7 bases, with 26 bases between them. The CDR3 totals 16 residues. The CDR3, as DNA: TGTGCCACTCAGGGGACCACGGGGGGGGCAGGCCAGCCCCAGCATTTT. Protein sequence: CATQGTTGGAGQPQHF.

There are a few counts of this clone. The chain joins TRBV5-6 to TRBJ1-2; D gene unclear. There are 15 residues in the CDR3. The germline V gene encodes CDR1 SGHDT and CDR2 YYEEEE. The V and J ends lost 4 bases and 0 bases respectively, with 13 bases between them. CDR3 protein: CASSLPLETNYGYTF. CDR3 bases: TGTGCCAGCAGCCTACCTCTGGAAACTAACTATGGCTACACCTTC.

This rearrangement joins TRBV18 to TRBJ1-1; a weak D match, TRBD1 (5 bases). V shed 5 bases and J shed 1 base, with 11 bases lying between them. This CDR3 spans 14 amino acids. Germline loops: CDR1 KGHSH, CDR2 LQKENI. The CDR3 sequence: CASSLQAQNTEAFF. The CDR3 coding sequence is TGTGCCAGCTCATTACAGGCTCAGAACACTGAAGCTTTCTTT. The full variable domain, in which reference TRBV18 and TRBJ1-1 provide the parts outside the CDR3, is NAGVMQNPRHLVRRRGQEARLRCSPMKGHSHVYWYRQLPEEGLKFMVYLQKENIIDESGMPKERFSAEFPKEGPSILRIQQVVRGDSAAYFCASSLQAQNTEAFFGQGTRLTVV.

The V and J genes are TRBV19 and TRBJ1-2; 8 nucleotides match TRBD1. CDR1 LNHDA and CDR2 SQIVND come from the germline V gene (reference sequence). This CDR3 is built from 16 residues. V lost 5 bases to trimming and J lost 4 bases; unmatched junction nucleotides: 12. DNA of the CDR3: TGTGCCAGTAGTGTCCACACAGGGGGAGATCGCTATGGCTACACCTTC. Amino acid sequence: CASSVHTGGDRYGYTF.

This chain joins TRBV27 and TRBJ2-1, with D possibly TRBD2 on 6 matching bases. The length of the CDR3 is 13 residues. Trimming cost V 5 bases and J 9 bases, with 14 bases left between them. From germline, CDR1 is MNHEY and CDR2 SMNVEV (reference sequence). The CDR3 protein is CASSTTSRGEQFF. For the CDR3, the DNA is TGTGCCAGCAGTACGACTAGTCGGGGTGAGCAGTTCTTC.

The chain links TRBV4-1 to TRBJ1-4; D gene uncertain. With 0 bases removed from V and 4 bases from J, the gap between germline ends came to 9 bases. There are 15 residues in the CDR3. Germline V gene lookup returns CDR1 MGHRA and CDR2 YSYEKL. In nucleotides, the CDR3 is TGCGCCAGCAGCCAAGATTTCAGTTATAATGAAAAACTGTTTTTT. Encoded protein: CASSQDFSYNEKLFF.

The rearrangement uses TRBV5-1 and TRBJ1-2; the D is unclear. Trimming stripped 1 base from V and 4 bases from J, with 20 bases between. The CDR3 extends over 17 amino acids. Germline-derived CDR1 and CDR2 are SGHRS and YFSETQ. For the CDR3, the DNA is TGCGCCAGCAGCTTGACAACGGGTCGGGTTAACGTCTATGGCTACACCTTC. Its protein is CASSLTTGRVNVYGYTF.

This chain links TRBV10-3 with TRBJ2-7, with 11 bases that match TRBD1. The CDR3 is made up of 16 amino acids. CDR1 and CDR2 (germline): ENHRY, SYGVKD. The trim removed 0 bases at V and 7 bases at J, leaving 8 bases unmatched. The CDR3 loop is CAISESGGQGVLEQYF. The CDR3 nucleotides read TGTGCCATCAGTGAGTCTGGGGGACAGGGGGTATTAGAGCAGTACTTC.

This clone has more than one count but fewer than ten. Other DNA sequences in this sample translate to the same CDR3. The chain links TRBV28 to TRBJ1-5, with a weak D call TRBD1 (5 bases). The length of the CDR3 is 14 residues. The germline gives CDR1 MDHEN, CDR2 SYDVKM. Trimming removed 5 bases at V and 4 bases at J, with 12 bases between. The CDR3 is CASSPGGGNQPQHF. CDR3 sequence (DNA): TGTGCCAGCAGTCCCGGGGGGGGGAATCAGCCCCAGCATTTT.

This chain links TRBV7-2 with TRBJ2-3; 7 positions match TRBD2. The CDR3 sequence is 14 residues long. V dropped 7 bases and J dropped 3; count of bases not matched to a gene: 7. From germline, CDR1 is SGHTA and CDR2 FQGNSA. CDR3 sequence: CASTSGLLTDTQYF. The CDR3 nucleotides read TGTGCCAGCACCTCGGGACTATTAACAGATACGCAGTATTTT.

The genes are TRBV7-6 and TRBJ2-7; 7 positions agree with TRBD2. CDR1 is SGHVS, CDR2 FNYEAQ, per germline. V dropped 2 bases and J dropped 2; count of bases not matched to a gene: 6. CDR3 size: 15 residues. The CDR3 DNA follows: TGTGCCAGCAGCTTATCGGGCGGGAGTCCCTACGAGCAGTACTTC. This gives the protein CASSLSGGSPYEQYF. Together with reference TRBV7-6 and TRBJ2-7, the CDR3 gives the full variable domain: GAGVSQSPRYKVTKRGQDVALRCDPISGHVSLYWYRQALGQGPEFLTYFNYEAQQDKSGLPNDRFSAERPEGSISTLTIQRTEQRDSAMYRCASSLSGGSPYEQYFGPGTRLTVT.

Remarks on this clone: This sample also contains other DNA sequences that code for the same CDR3. This rearrangement joins TRBV19 to TRBJ2-2; the match to TRBD1 covers 7 bases. Germline V gene lookup returns CDR1 LNHDA and CDR2 SQIVND (reference sequence). This CDR3 comprises 15 residues. Trimming took 6 bases from V and 2 from J; bases not matched to a gene: 6. Written as DNA, the CDR3 is TGTGCCAGTAGCCCGGGACAGCCTAACACCGGGGAGCTGTTTTTT. This encodes CASSPGQPNTGELFF.

The genes are TRBV6-1 and TRBJ1-6, with a weak D call TRBD1 (5 bases). The CDR3 runs 14 residues. V was pared by 3 bases and J by 9 bases, with 12 bases between. Germline CDR1 and CDR2: MNHNS and SASEGT. CDR3 sequence: CASSDPGLISPLHF. The CDR3 bases are TGTGCCAGCAGTGATCCAGGGCTAATTTCACCCCTCCACTTT.

This clone was seen only once. In DNA form, the CDR3 reads TGTGCCAGCAGTTTATCCAGGGGGAAGCAGTTCTTC. Translation: CASSLSRGKQFF. V gene TRBV28 combines with J gene TRBJ2-1; 7 positions match TRBD1. The V gene's germline CDR1 is MDHEN and CDR2 SYDVKM. V lost 1 base, J lost 11 bases, and 2 bases stayed unmatched. The CDR3 has 12 residues.

On this clone: The same CDR3 arises from other DNA sequences in this sample as well. V gene TRBV5-1 combines with J gene TRBJ2-5; a possible D gene is TRBD2 (6 bases). Germline V lookup: CDR1 SGHRS, CDR2 YFSETQ. This CDR3 contains 13 residues. The V end lost 7 bases, the J end lost 1 base, and 11 bases lay between the germline ends. CDR3 in DNA: TGCGCCAGCCGAGGAGGGTCCCAAGAGACCCAGTACTTC. Translated: CASRGGSQETQYF.

The rearrangement uses TRBV7-4 and TRBJ1-2; 9 bases fit TRBD1. The junction had 7 bases not matched to a gene; V was cut back by 3 bases and J by 8 bases. This CDR3 is 14 amino acids long. Per germline, CDR1 SGHVT and CDR2 SQSDAQ. The DNA for the CDR3 is TGTGCCAGCAGCTTCGACCGGGACAGGGTCGGCTACACCTTC. It translates to CASSFDRDRVGYTF.

A note on this clone: The same CDR3 can be traced to other DNA sequences in this sample. The rearrangement joins TRBV7-2 to TRBJ2-7; a weak D match, TRBD2 (6 bases). The germline V and J ends were trimmed by 4 bases and 3 bases, with 13 bases remaining between them. Looked up from germline, CDR1 is SGHTA and CDR2 is FQGNSA. CDR3 length: 14 amino acids. CDR3 region: CASSSGTGYYEQYF. In nucleotides, the CDR3 is TGTGCCAGCAGCTCCGGGACTGGTTACTACGAGCAGTACTTC. Using reference TRBV7-2 and TRBJ2-7 for the parts outside the CDR3, the full variable domain is GAGVSQSPSNKVTEKGKDVELRCDPISGHTALYWYRQSLGQGLEFLIYFQGNSAPDKSGLPSDRFSAERTGGSVSTLTIQRTQQEDSAVYLCASSSGTGYYEQYFGPGTRLTVT.

The chain couples TRBV4-1 to TRBJ1-2; D possibly corresponds to TRBD1 (5 bases). This CDR3 is 16 amino acids long. Germline CDR1 MGHRA, CDR2 YSYEKL. Deletions cut 4 bases from V and 4 bases from J, with 19 bases between. CDR3 residues: CASSPQDGAEAYGYTF. Written as DNA, the CDR3 is TGCGCCAGCAGCCCCCAGGACGGGGCAGAAGCCTATGGCTACACCTTC.

The chain is built from TRBV2 and TRBJ2-7; D might be TRBD2 (6 bases). The CDR3 consists of 15 residues. From germline, CDR1 is SNHLY and CDR2 FYNNEI. Between the trimmed V and J ends, which lost 7 bases and 6 bases, there was a span of 22 bases. For the CDR3, the DNA is TGTGCCAGCACCGCAGCAAGCGGGTTCCTCCTCGAGCAGTACTTC. Protein sequence: CASTAASGFLLEQYF.

The J gene is TRBJ1-1, the V gene TRBV2; tentatively, D is TRBD1 (6 bases). Germline CDR1 is SNHLY and CDR2 is FYNNEI. The CDR3 length is 14 residues. Trimming took off 6 bases at V and 1 base at J, with 12 bases between the two ends. CDR3 sequence reads: CASRYRVGNTEAFF. The CDR3 DNA follows: TGTGCCAGCAGGTACAGGGTAGGGAACACTGAAGCTTTCTTT.

V is TRBV2 and J is TRBJ2-2; tentative D call: TRBD1 (5 bases). CDR1 is SNHLY, CDR2 FYNNEI, per germline. The CDR3 runs 14 residues. The ends were cut back, 6 bases at V and 6 bases at J, with 14 bases in the middle. In DNA form, the CDR3 reads TGTGCCAGCAGGCTCACACAGGTGCCCGGGGAGCTGTTTTTT. It translates to CASRLTQVPGELFF.

The chain recombines TRBV27 with TRBJ1-6; no clear D. Germline V CDR1 and CDR2: MNHEY, SMNVEV (reference sequence). V lost 4 bases and J lost 7, with 11 bases in between. The CDR3 totals 14 residues. The CDR3 DNA follows: TGTGCCAGCAGTTATCTAGGAGACAATTCACCCCTCCACTTT. Encoded protein: CASSYLGDNSPLHF.